This paragraph reports one T cell receptor (beta chain). Its antigen is as yet unknown. Germline CDR1 is LNHNV and CDR2 is YYDKDF (reference sequence). The germline V and J ends were trimmed by 1 base and 5 bases, with 6 bases remaining between them. The CDR3 loop spans 13 amino acids. The source of the sample is a study of T cell responses to AZD1222 COVID-19 vaccine. Clones were sequenced by immunoSEQ multiplex PCR, and TCRdb holds only the in-frame ones, with some missing. The sample gives 100,000 to 130,000 clones, about nine tenths of which show up once; 3.5% to 5% is in the top ten. Regarding the study as a whole: Across spike, vaccine-associated CD4 TCRs were found, dominant at 160-218 and 743-854. The sample set comprised mostly white British donors with more females, and clonal diversity was possibly underestimated.

This sample comprised peripheral blood, obtained on day 0 of AZD1222 vaccination. This receptor was obtained from an adult in good health. The chain carries TRBV15 and TRBJ1-5; D ambiguous. The CDR3 loop reads CATSRVGYQPQHF. The CDR3, as DNA: TGTGCCACCAGCAGAGTCGGATATCAGCCCCAGCATTTT.